The following is a T cell receptor beta chain sequence with its context. The data originate from a study of blood T cell repertoires in COVID-19. Study-wide background: The United States, Italy and Spain supplied acute and convalescent COVID-19 samples. T cells, B-cell-depleted T cells, or PBMCs provided the cDNA or gDNA that served as material.

Clones were read by immunoSEQ multiplex PCR, and TCRdb kept only the in-frame ones, dropping some. The profile shows about 150,000 clones, approximately 83% of them singletons. Sequenced input: peripheral blood. This receptor was taken from a woman between 55 and 75 years old with acute or convalescent COVID-19.

DNA for the CDR3: TGTGCCAGTAGTATCAGGGGGCAGACTGAAGCTTTCTTT. This codes for CASSIRGQTEAFF. The chain uses TRBV19 and TRBJ1-1, with 8 positions matching TRBD1. V shed 3 bases, J shed 5 bases, and the junction held 2 bases outside the gene matches. Germline V gene lookup returns CDR1 LNHDA and CDR2 SQIVND (reference sequence). This CDR3 has 13 amino acids.